This TCR beta chain comes out of a study of blood T cell repertoires in COVID-19. Turning to the study itself: Researchers got acute and convalescent COVID-19 samples from the United States, Italy and Spain. T cells, B-cell-depleted T cells, or PBMCs supplied cDNA or gDNA.

Authors' data handling: It was from reference gene primer amplification that nucleated cell counts were estimated. TCRdb keeps only in-frame clones here, not all; method: immunoSEQ multiplex PCR. The V and J calls and the clone size are those of that table, but D and trimming were determined from the DNA. The sample shows more than 100,000 clones, roughly 90% of them seen only once. Sequencing was carried out using peripheral blood. The receptor was isolated from a man aged 65-85 years with active COVID-19.

The CDR3 protein is CASSSGRDMNTEAFF. The CDR3 region has the DNA TGCGCCAGCAGCTCCGGCAGGGACATGAACACTGAAGCTTTCTTT. The chain is built from TRBV5-1 and TRBJ1-1; TRBD1 might be the D (6 bases). The CDR3 sequence is 15 residues long. The germline V gene has CDR1 SGHRS and CDR2 YFSETQ. Trimming pared 3 bases from V and 0 bases from J, leaving 12 bases between.